This is a list of T cell receptor beta chains from one sample in a study of T cells after yellow fever vaccination. TCRdb re-derived calls from the 5' RACE reads in MiXCR, one entry per CDR3 protein. Of hundreds of thousands of distinct CDR3 sequences listed, around an eighth are singletons. Sample: PBMCs, taken on the day of the yellow fever booster vaccination. The receptor set was obtained from a man aged 25 to 45 who received the YFV17D yellow fever vaccine. CDR3s include the opening cysteine and the closing phenylalanine or tryptophan. Fields, in order: J gene, D gene, V gene, clone size, CDR3 DNA, CDR3 protein. The D gene is left open where the match is weak. Size tells how often a clone was seen (once, few, many) or the class of an expanded clone, and some rows leave it out.

J: TRBJ1-1
D: TRBD1
V: TRBV12-3/TRBV12-4
size: .
DNA: TGTGCCAGCAGGGATCTGGACAGGTCGGTTGAAGCTTTCTTT
CDR3: CASRDLDRSVEAFF

J: TRBJ2-5
D: TRBD2
V: TRBV7-8
size: few
DNA: TGTGCCAGCAGGCTCGTAGGACTAGCGGGGCTTACCGAAGAGACCCAGTACTTC
CDR3: CASRLVGLAGLTEETQYF

J: TRBJ2-2
D: TRBD1
V: TRBV4-1
size: .
DNA: TGCGCCAGCAGCCAACACAGGGGGAACACCGGGGAGCTGTTTTTT
CDR3: CASSQHRGNTGELFF

J: TRBJ2-5
D: TRBD2
V: TRBV28
size: once
DNA: TGTGCCAGCAAACCCCCGGGACTAGCGGGAGGCTTCCAAGAGACCCAGTACTTC
CDR3: CASKPPGLAGGFQETQYF

J: TRBJ2-5
D: .
V: TRBV3-1
size: .
DNA: TGTGCCAGCACCCGGGAAGAGACCCAGTACTTC
CDR3: CASTREETQYF

J: TRBJ2-4
D: TRBD2
V: TRBV29-1
size: many
DNA: TGCAGCGTTCGAAAGAGTGGGACTAGCGGAAAAAACATTCAGTACTTC
CDR3: CSVRKSGTSGKNIQYF

J: TRBJ2-3
D: .
V: TRBV15
size: .
DNA: TGTGCCACCAGCAATACACCCCTGGGAAGCACAGATACGCAGTATTTT
CDR3: CATSNTPLGSTDTQYF

J: TRBJ2-7
D: .
V: TRBV12-3/TRBV12-4
size: .
DNA: TGTGCCAGCAGTTTAAAGAACTACGAGCAGTACTTC
CDR3: CASSLKNYEQYF

J: TRBJ2-7
D: .
V: TRBV29-1
size: few
DNA: TGCAGCGTTGGGGAAGTAATAGGGCAGTACTTC
CDR3: CSVGEVIGQYF

J: TRBJ2-1
D: TRBD2
V: TRBV19
size: .
DNA: TGTGCCAGTAGTATGAGACTAGCGGAGTACAATGAGCAGTTCTTC
CDR3: CASSMRLAEYNEQFF

J: TRBJ2-6
D: .
V: TRBV6-5
size: few
DNA: TGTGCCAGCAGTTCTCTAGGGGCTGGGGCCAACGTCCTGACTTTC
CDR3: CASSSLGAGANVLTF

J: TRBJ2-1
D: TRBD1
V: TRBV28
size: .
DNA: TGTGCCAGCACCAGTGGACAGGGCATTCTCTACAATGAGCAGTTCTTC
CDR3: CASTSGQGILYNEQFF

J: TRBJ2-1
D: .
V: TRBV6-2/TRBV6-3
size: few
DNA: TGTGCCAGCACCCCGAGTTCGGGATACAATGAGCAGTTCTTC
CDR3: CASTPSSGYNEQFF

J: TRBJ2-7
D: TRBD1
V: TRBV6-2/TRBV6-3
size: .
DNA: TGTGCCAGCACCGACCCCCCGGGACAGACCGTACATGAGGGCGAGCAGTACTTC
CDR3: CASTDPPGQTVHEGEQYF

J: TRBJ2-7
D: TRBD1
V: TRBV6-5
size: many
DNA: TGTGCCAGCAGTTTTGGGGTTGGGACAGAGGGCTACGAGCAGTACTTC
CDR3: CASSFGVGTEGYEQYF

J: TRBJ2-3
D: .
V: TRBV27
size: .
DNA: TGTGCCAGCAGTACCTATACCGGGTCTAGCACAGATACGCAGTATTTT
CDR3: CASSTYTGSSTDTQYF

J: TRBJ2-1
D: TRBD2
V: TRBV5-1
size: few
DNA: TGCGCCAGCAGCCTACTAGCGGGGGGGAGCTCCTACAATGAGCAGTTCTTC
CDR3: CASSLLAGGSSYNEQFF

J: TRBJ1-1
D: TRBD1
V: TRBV6-5
size: many
DNA: TGTGCCAGCAGTTACGAGGGACAGGGTCAGTCGTGGGCTTTCTTT
CDR3: CASSYEGQGQSWAFF

J: TRBJ1-1
D: .
V: TRBV19
size: .
DNA: TGTGCCAGTAGTATAGTTCGGGGGGGCACTGAAGCTTTCTTT
CDR3: CASSIVRGGTEAFF

J: TRBJ2-3
D: .
V: TRBV10-3
size: few
DNA: TGTGCCATCGGTAGCGGAATTGGAGATACGCAGTATTTT
CDR3: CAIGSGIGDTQYF

J: TRBJ1-6
D: .
V: TRBV18
size: few
DNA: TGTGCCAGCTCACCCCAGGGTGGGGGTAATAATTCACCCCTCCACTTT
CDR3: CASSPQGGGNNSPLHF

J: TRBJ2-7
D: .
V: TRBV25-1
size: many
DNA: TGTGCCAGCAGCCTCGGCCCGGCCGAGCAGTACTTC
CDR3: CASSLGPAEQYF

J: TRBJ2-3
D: TRBD2
V: TRBV7-2
size: .
DNA: TGTGCCAGCAGCCCTACTAGCGGGAGATCAGATACGCAGTATTTT
CDR3: CASSPTSGRSDTQYF

J: TRBJ1-4
D: .
V: TRBV4-3
size: many
DNA: TGCGCCAGCAGCCAAAGGGGGACCTCTAATGAAAAACTGTTTTTT
CDR3: CASSQRGTSNEKLFF

J: TRBJ2-1
D: .
V: TRBV27
size: few
DNA: TGTGCCAGCAGTTTCGGCAGGGTCCCCAATGAGCAGTTCTTC
CDR3: CASSFGRVPNEQFF

J: TRBJ2-1
D: .
V: TRBV7-8
size: once
DNA: TGTGCCAGCATGCCCCCCCGACAGCCCTACAATGAGCAGTTCTTC
CDR3: CASMPPRQPYNEQFF

J: TRBJ1-5
D: .
V: TRBV14
size: few
DNA: TGTGCCAGCTCCATCGGTCTGGAGCCCCAGCATTTT
CDR3: CASSIGLEPQHF

J: TRBJ1-6
D: TRBD1
V: TRBV3-1
size: few
DNA: TGTGCCAGCAGCCAAGCAGGACAGGGGTCACCCCTCCACTTT
CDR3: CASSQAGQGSPLHF

J: TRBJ2-2
D: .
V: TRBV24-1
size: .
DNA: TGTGCCACCAGTGATCCTGCTCGGGGGAACACCGGGGAGCTGTTTTTT
CDR3: CATSDPARGNTGELFF

J: TRBJ2-3
D: TRBD2
V: TRBV3-1
size: few
DNA: TGTGCCAGCAGCCATACCCCCGGGACTAGTGTCGAAGATACGCAGTATTTT
CDR3: CASSHTPGTSVEDTQYF

J: TRBJ2-5
D: .
V: TRBV7-2
size: many
DNA: TGTGCCAGCAGCTTAGATCGGTCGCAGGCGGGGACCCAGTACTTC
CDR3: CASSLDRSQAGTQYF

J: TRBJ2-1
D: TRBD2
V: TRBV5-1
size: few
DNA: TGCGCCAGCAGCTTGGATACTAGCGGGAGTAGCAACTGGGTAGAGGGGCAGTTCTTC
CDR3: CASSLDTSGSSNWVEGQFF

J: TRBJ2-3
D: .
V: TRBV20-1
size: .
DNA: TGCAGTGCTAAGTTGGACAGCACAGATACGCAGTATTTT
CDR3: CSAKLDSTDTQYF

J: TRBJ2-1
D: .
V: TRBV19
size: many
DNA: TGTGCCAGTAGTATTGGGGGGTTCGGTAGGGACAATGAGCAGTTCTTC
CDR3: CASSIGGFGRDNEQFF

J: TRBJ2-1
D: TRBD2
V: TRBV6-1
size: .
DNA: TGTGCCAGCAGGGGGGGACTAGCGGGCAGCTCCTACAATGAGCAGTTCTTC
CDR3: CASRGGLAGSSYNEQFF

J: TRBJ2-1
D: .
V: TRBV5-6
size: .
DNA: TGTGCCAGCTCCCCGGGAGCATATTACAATGAGCAGTTCTTC
CDR3: CASSPGAYYNEQFF

J: TRBJ2-3
D: TRBD2
V: TRBV7-9
size: .
DNA: TGTGCCCGCGGGGGGTCCACCACAGATACGCAGTATTTT
CDR3: CARGGSTTDTQYF

J: TRBJ2-7
D: .
V: TRBV10-2
size: few
DNA: TGCGCCAGCAGTGCGTCTGGCGGGAAAACCTACGAGCAGTACTTC
CDR3: CASSASGGKTYEQYF

J: TRBJ2-1
D: TRBD2
V: TRBV12-5
size: few
DNA: TGTGCTAGTGGTTTGGGACTAGCGGGAGGATCCTACAATGAGCAGTTCTTC
CDR3: CASGLGLAGGSYNEQFF

J: TRBJ1-2
D: TRBD1
V: TRBV18
size: few
DNA: TGTGCCAGCTCACCACCGACAGGGGAGGGCGGCTACACCTTC
CDR3: CASSPPTGEGGYTF

J: TRBJ2-1
D: TRBD2
V: TRBV9
size: few
DNA: TGTGCCAGCAGCGTAGCTACTTTAGCGGGGAACTACAATGAGCAGTTCTTC
CDR3: CASSVATLAGNYNEQFF

J: TRBJ2-3
D: .
V: TRBV20-1
size: .
DNA: TGCAGTGCTAGAGATCGAGATCGGGAGTACCAAACAGATACGCAGTATTTT
CDR3: CSARDRDREYQTDTQYF

J: TRBJ2-3
D: TRBD2
V: TRBV11-2
size: .
DNA: TGTGCCAGCAGCTTAAGTGGACTAGTAGGTCTTGGAAGCACAGATACGCAGTATTTT
CDR3: CASSLSGLVGLGSTDTQYF

J: TRBJ2-1
D: .
V: TRBV10-3
size: .
DNA: TGTGCCATCAGTGAGTTTGAGAATTGGGAGCAGTTCTTC
CDR3: CAISEFENWEQFF

J: TRBJ2-7
D: .
V: TRBV7-9
size: .
DNA: TGTGCCAGCAGCTCTAGCACAGGATACTACTCCTACGAGCAGTACTTC
CDR3: CASSSSTGYYSYEQYF

J: TRBJ2-6
D: .
V: TRBV20-1
size: few
DNA: TGCAGTGCTTCTCGAGGGGCCAACGTCCTGACTTTC
CDR3: CSASRGANVLTF

J: TRBJ2-2
D: .
V: TRBV7-2
size: many
DNA: TGTGCCAGCAGCCTAGGGCGGGACACCGGGGAGCTGTTTTTT
CDR3: CASSLGRDTGELFF

J: TRBJ1-6
D: .
V: TRBV4-3
size: .
DNA: TGCGCCAGCAGCCAAGGCGTCGTTGGCGGCATTACCTATAATTCACCCCTCCACTTT
CDR3: CASSQGVVGGITYNSPLHF

J: TRBJ1-1
D: .
V: TRBV10-3
size: .
DNA: TGTGCCATCGCAGAATTTGGTGAAGCTTTCTTT
CDR3: CAIAEFGEAFF

J: TRBJ2-1
D: TRBD2
V: TRBV4-3
size: .
DNA: TGCGCCAGCAGCCAAGACTTAATTTTAGCGGGAGGAACCTACAATGAGCAGTTCTTC
CDR3: CASSQDLILAGGTYNEQFF

J: TRBJ2-1
D: TRBD2
V: TRBV12-3/TRBV12-4
size: few
DNA: TGTGCCAGCAGTGTCCTAGCGGGAGGGGGGAATGAGCAGTTCTTC
CDR3: CASSVLAGGGNEQFF

J: TRBJ2-7
D: .
V: TRBV7-2
size: .
DNA: TGTGCCAGCAGCTTAATGGGAGACGAGCAGTACTTC
CDR3: CASSLMGDEQYF